These 2 T cell receptor beta chains came from one sample sequenced in a study of OX40 agonist ivuxolimab in advanced cancers. Assay used: immunoSEQ multiplex PCR; TCRdb lists only in-frame clones, some missing. The top ten clones hold 0.6% to 0.8% of a sample with approximately 69,000 clones, approximately 86% of them seen once. The input for sequencing was CD4+ or CD8+ T cells sorted from blood, taken in a trial of the OX40 agonist ivuxolimab. Every receptor here comes from an adult with an advanced solid tumor such as melanoma, head and neck, liver or kidney cancer.

The rearrangement uses TRBV23-1 and TRBJ1-6, with D unresolved. TRBV23-1 is given ORF status, its function remaining uncertain. With 6 bases removed from V and 11 bases from J, the gap between germline ends came to 11 bases. The CDR3 is made up of 12 amino acids. For the CDR3, the DNA is TGCGCCAGCAGGGTTAATCGGCCACCCCTCCACTTT. Protein sequence: CASRVNRPPLHF.

This sequence joins TRBV5-1 and TRBJ2-3; 9 bases align to TRBD1. Germline V gene lookup returns CDR1 SGHRS and CDR2 YFSETQ. With V trimmed by 2 bases and J by 1 base, 2 bases remained unmatched. The CDR3 runs to 15 residues. CDR3 nucleotide sequence: TGCGCCAGCAGCTTACAGGGGGCCGGCACAGATACGCAGTATTTT. Translated, it gives CASSLQGAGTDTQYF.